The 8 T cell receptor beta chains in this list originate from one sample, sequenced in a study of PD-1 blockade in classical Hodgkin lymphoma. Following autologous stem cell transplantation, relapse occurred in every patient, and exposure to brentuximab vedotin varied. Clones were sequenced by immunoSEQ multiplex PCR, and TCRdb holds only the in-frame ones, with some missing. Of tens of thousands of clones in the sample, roughly 73% were seen once. Source: peripheral blood mononuclear cells (PBMCs), taken at baseline. All receptors come from a human donor with classical Hodgkin lymphoma.

This clone has only a few counts. The V gene is TRBV30, the J gene TRBJ2-2, with 9 bases lining up with TRBD2. The J segment lost 4 bases and the V segment lost 5 bases, leaving 8 bases of the junction unmatched. The CDR3 has 15 amino acids. Per the germline V gene, CDR1 is GTSNPN and CDR2 is SVGIG (reference sequence). The CDR3: CAWEVAGVTTGELFF. CDR3 sequence (DNA): TGTGCCTGGGAGGTAGCGGGAGTTACCACCGGGGAGCTGTTTTTT.

The chain joins TRBV7-9 to TRBJ1-2; tentatively, D is TRBD1 (5 bases). Deletions cut 3 bases from V and 6 bases from J, with 11 bases between. CDR1 is SEHNR, CDR2 FQNEAQ, per germline (reference sequence). This CDR3 is 13 amino acids long. The CDR3 is CASSFSGANGYTF. CDR3 sequence (DNA): TGTGCCAGCAGCTTTTCCGGGGCGAATGGCTACACCTTC.

The V and J genes are TRBV7-9 and TRBJ2-1; the match to TRBD1 covers 7 bases. This CDR3 spans 15 amino acids. Trimming at V came to 5 bases and at J to 3 bases, leaving 7 bases not matched to a gene. Germline V lookup: CDR1 SEHNR, CDR2 FQNEAQ (reference sequence). CDR3 bases: TGTGCCAGCAGCACCCAGGGGGAACACTACAATGAGCAGTTCTTC. It codes for CASSTQGEHYNEQFF.

The rearrangement joins TRBV5-1 to TRBJ1-1; weak D call: TRBD1 (5 bases). Trimming stripped 3 bases from V and 0 bases from J, with 18 bases between. Per germline, CDR1 SGHRS and CDR2 YFSETQ. The CDR3 spans 17 residues. Here the CDR3 DNA reads TGCGCCAGCAGCTCGGGACGATCCTCTATTATGAACACTGAAGCTTTCTTT. Its translation: CASSSGRSSIMNTEAFF.

The rearrangement uses TRBV28 and TRBJ2-7; no reliable D call. CDR1 is MDHEN and CDR2 is SYDVKM in the germline V gene. This CDR3 contains 14 residues. The V end was cut by 6 bases, the J end by 6 bases, with 18 bases between. In DNA form, the CDR3 reads TGTGCCAGCAGCCTTACCGTAAACTGGTCCGAGCAGTACTTC. Its protein product is CASSLTVNWSEQYF.

V is TRBV7-3 and J is TRBJ2-1, with D unclear. Trimming took off 4 bases at V and 6 bases at J, with 7 bases between the two ends. The CDR3 runs 12 residues. Germline V gene data show CDR1 as SGHTA and CDR2 as FQGTGA. The CDR3: CASSSLGNEQFF. CDR3 DNA: TGTGCCAGCAGCTCCCTGGGCAATGAGCAGTTCTTC.

The chain employs TRBV7-9 and TRBJ2-3, with 9 bases lining up with TRBD2. CDR3 length: 16 residues. Unmatched junction bases numbered 6, after V lost 5 bases and J lost 0 bases. From germline, CDR1 is SEHNR and CDR2 FQNEAQ (reference sequence). CDR3 in DNA: TGTGCCAGCAGCCCCAGGGCGGGGGGGAGCACAGATACGCAGTATTTT. It codes for CASSPRAGGSTDTQYF.

The V call is TRBV5-6, the J call TRBJ1-5; 7 positions agree with TRBD1. From germline, CDR1 is SGHDT and CDR2 YYEEEE. The CDR3 runs to 16 residues. V lost 5 bases and J lost 3; bases outside the gene matches: 11. DNA for the CDR3: TGTGCCAGCAGTCTCGGGCCGGGACAGCACAATCAGCCCCAGCATTTT. Its protein is CASSLGPGQHNQPQHF.